The 13 T cell receptor beta chains below all came from one sample that was sequenced in a study of blood T cell repertoires in COVID-19. Generated by immunoSEQ multiplex PCR, the TCRdb table keeps only in-frame clones and is missing some. The repertoire holds around 280,000 clones, approximately 83% seen once, with less than 2.5% in the top ten. The specimen was peripheral blood. Receptors were obtained from a woman in her 30s who had recovered from COVID-19.

The chain carries TRBV4-1 and TRBJ1-2; 7 nucleotides align to TRBD1. V lost 1 base, J lost 4 bases, and 6 bases stayed unmatched. There are 15 residues in the CDR3. CDR1 and CDR2 from the germline V gene are MGHRA and YSYEKL. This chain's CDR3 is CASSQGDRDRYGYTF. DNA for the CDR3: TGCGCCAGCAGCCAAGGGGACAGAGACCGCTATGGCTACACCTTC.

This clone was counted once. The chain employs TRBV6-2 or TRBV6-3 and TRBJ2-1, with D tentatively TRBD1 (5 bases). Between the trimmed V and J ends, which lost 0 bases and 10 bases, there was a span of 10 bases. The CDR3 contains 13 residues. CDR1 and CDR2 (germline): MNHEY, SVGEGT. CDR3 sequence: CASSYSPYREQFF. CDR3 coding DNA: TGTGCCAGCAGTTACTCCCCGTACAGGGAGCAGTTCTTC.

The gene calls are TRBV12-3 or TRBV12-4 and TRBJ1-1; D gene unclear. V was shortened by 3 bases and J by 5 bases, with 7 bases between the two germline ends. The CDR3 consists of 12 residues. The chain's CDR3 is CASSLQVTEAFF. CDR3 nucleotides: TGTGCCAGCAGTTTGCAGGTTACTGAAGCTTTCTTT.

The rearrangement joins TRBV21-1 to TRBJ1-5; TRBD1 reflects the table's D call only, with no check against the DNA. TRBV21-1 is a documented pseudogene. The CDR3 covers 18 residues. The CDR3: CASSKVGCIRGSNQPQHF. The DNA of the CDR3 is TGTGCCAGCAGCAAAGTGGGATGCATCAGGGGGAGCAATCAGCCCCAGCATTTT.

This clone was seen only once. The rearrangement uses TRBV18 and TRBJ2-7; tentative D call: TRBD1 (6 bases). The CDR3 consists of 11 residues. The V gene lost 8 bases and the J gene lost 3 bases, with 8 bases spanning the gap. The V gene's germline CDR1 is KGHSH and CDR2 LQKENI. The CDR3 region has the DNA TGTGCCAGCATGGACAGCTACGAGCAGTACTTC. Translation: CASMDSYEQYF. Using reference TRBV18 and TRBJ2-7 for the parts outside the CDR3, the full variable domain is NAGVMQNPRHLVRRRGQEARLRCSPMKGHSHVYWYRQLPEEGLKFMVYLQKENIIDESGMPKERFSAEFPKEGPSILRIQQVVRGDSAAYFCASMDSYEQYFGPGTRLTVT.

This chain connects TRBV5-4 to TRBJ2-2, with TRBD2 identical over 9 bases. The V and J ends lost 5 bases and 4 bases, in that order; junction bases with no gene match: 12. Germline CDR1 SGHNT, CDR2 YYREEE (reference sequence). The length of the CDR3 is 17 residues. This CDR3 reads CASRKGGSGSGTGELFF. The CDR3 region has the DNA TGTGCCAGCAGGAAGGGAGGTAGCGGGAGCGGCACCGGGGAGCTGTTTTTT.

Here the CDR3 reads CASRVAGGRTDTQYF. CDR3 DNA sequence: TGTGCCAGCAGGGTAGCGGGGGGGCGCACAGATACGCAGTATTTT. V gene TRBV5-4 combines with J gene TRBJ2-3, with TRBD2 identical over 11 bases. CDR1 and CDR2 (germline): SGHNT, YYREEE (reference sequence). This CDR3 is built from 15 residues. Germline trimming cut 5 bases from V and 1 base from J; bases unmatched to any gene: 3. Using reference TRBV5-4 and TRBJ2-3 for the parts outside the CDR3, the full variable domain is ETGVTQSPTHLIKTRGQQVTLRCSSQSGHNTVSWYQQALGQGPQFIFQYYREEENGRGNFPPRFSGLQFPNYSSELNVNALELDDSALYLCASRVAGGRTDTQYFGPGTRLTVL.

The chain employs TRBV18 and TRBJ1-2, with a weak D call TRBD1 (6 bases). Between the trimmed V and J ends, which lost 2 bases and 1 base, there was a span of 14 bases. Germline V gene lookup returns CDR1 KGHSH and CDR2 LQKENI. The CDR3 is made up of 16 amino acids. CDR3 nucleotide sequence: TGTGCCAGCTCACCATTAACAGGGAACCTTAACTATGGCTACACCTTC. It encodes CASSPLTGNLNYGYTF.

This clone was found many times. This same CDR3 is encoded by further DNA sequences in the sample. The genes are TRBV5-4 and TRBJ2-3; D is undetermined. Per the germline V gene, CDR1 is SGHNT and CDR2 is YYREEE (reference sequence). Trimming left V 0 bases short and J 3 bases short, with 2 bases between. The CDR3 spans 12 residues. CDR3 nucleotides: TGTGCCAGCAGCTTGGCTACAGATACGCAGTATTTT. Protein sequence: CASSLATDTQYF.

The gene calls are TRBV20-1 and TRBJ2-3; 7 bases are shared with TRBD2. The CDR3 runs to 14 residues. The germline V gene has CDR1 DFQATT and CDR2 SNEGSKA (reference sequence). The J segment lost 3 bases and the V segment lost 3 bases, leaving 6 bases of the junction unmatched. The CDR3 loop reads CSASRTRTTDTQYF. The CDR3 nucleotides are TGCAGTGCTAGTAGGACTAGAACGACAGATACGCAGTATTTT.

V usage is TRBV11-2 and J usage is TRBJ2-7; 8 bases map to TRBD1. In germline, CDR1 is SGHAT, CDR2 FQNNGV. The CDR3 spans 13 residues. Trimming cost V 4 bases and J 6 bases; bases outside gene matches: 5. CDR3 sequence reads: CASSSEQGGEQYF. CDR3 nucleotide sequence: TGTGCCAGCAGCTCGGAACAGGGGGGCGAGCAGTACTTC. The full variable domain, completed using reference TRBV11-2 and TRBJ2-7, is EAGVAQSPRYKIIEKRQSVAFWCNPISGHATLYWYQQILGQGPKLLIQFQNNGVVDDSQLPKDRFSAERLKGVDSTLKIQPAKLEDSAVYLCASSSEQGGEQYFGPGTRLTVT.

V usage is TRBV6-5 and J usage is TRBJ2-3; 7 positions agree with TRBD2. The length of the CDR3 is 14 residues. V trimming: 2 bases; J trimming: 4 bases; junction bases outside the gene matches: 3. CDR1 and CDR2 from the germline V gene are MNHEY and SVGAGI. CDR3 in amino acids: CASSYGGVSDTQYF. DNA for the CDR3: TGTGCCAGCAGTTACGGGGGGGTATCAGATACGCAGTATTTT.

The rearrangement joins TRBV12-5 to TRBJ2-3; D is unclear. Looked up from germline, CDR1 is LGHNT and CDR2 is FRNRAP. V lost 1 base, J lost 4 bases, and 9 bases lay in between. The CDR3 length is 14 residues. This CDR3 is CASGLDSSADTQYF. The DNA for the CDR3 is TGTGCTAGTGGTTTGGACTCAAGTGCAGATACGCAGTATTTT.